This is a list of T cell receptor beta chains from one sample in a study of regulatory T cells in long-lasting Graves disease. MiXCR, run by TCRdb on the multiplex PCR reads, gives a single entry per CDR3 protein. The sample has a few hundred thousand distinct CDR3 sequences, roughly 18% seen once. These data are also associated with another study on T cells in Graves' hyperthyroidism and ophthalmopathy.

Sequencing was performed on peripheral blood mononuclear cells (PBMCs), taken at new diagnosis, from a patient treated with antithyroid drugs. The source is a woman in her 30s with Graves disease. Both conserved end residues are part of each CDR3.

j_gene	v_gene	CDR3aa
TRBJ2-7	TRBV27	CASSTRLAGPYEQYF
TRBJ2-3	TRBV20-1	CSGTSPSTDTQYF
TRBJ1-2	TRBV20-1	CSARVRARGGYTF
TRBJ1-3	TRBV6-1	CASTPTVTSGNTIYF
TRBJ2-1	TRBV2	CASKPGRLAGVYNEQFF
TRBJ2-3	TRBV11-3	CASSLENTDTQYF
TRBJ1-3	TRBV3-1	CASSQVTAINGNTIYF
TRBJ1-5	TRBV7-9	CASSLVKGQKGNQPQHF
TRBJ1-4	TRBV6-5	CASSSGQSWEKLFF
TRBJ2-5	TRBV20-1	CSARPGTGENMETQYF
TRBJ2-7	TRBV20-1	CSATQGRAGEQYF
TRBJ2-3	TRBV7-2	CASSSRSEGGTDTQYF
TRBJ1-2	TRBV19	CASSSSPGPKDYGYTF
TRBJ1-3	TRBV14	CASSQDAGLNTIYF
TRBJ1-1	TRBV5-1	CASSLVVMNTEAFF